This TCR beta chain is drawn from a study of CD8 T cells in ankylosing spondylitis. This clonotype has a handful of counts. The antigen is not known. Library preparation for TCR beta used quantitative 5'-RACE with molecular barcodes. TCRdb reprocessed the 5' RACE reads with MiXCR, giving one entry per CDR3 protein. The table has approximately 400,000 distinct CDR3 sequences, 17% seen once. Study conclusions and caveats: Several highly homologous variants made up a TCR beta motif, and this motif appeared characteristic of ankylosing spondylitis blood. Reports say disease-linked clones showed up significantly more in matched ankylosing spondylitis synovial fluid. Disease-associated clonotypes exhibited CD8+ identity and were relatively infrequent in peripheral blood. Earlier work had already found some motif variants in reactive arthritis synovial fluid and blood.

Sequenced: blood, either unsorted or a sorted T cell fraction (not recorded which). The sequence came from a male donor with ankylosing spondylitis.

In DNA, the CDR3 is TGCAGTGCTAGAGATCCGGTAGCGGGAGGCAGGGAGACCCAGTACTTC. Translated, it gives CSARDPVAGGRETQYF. This chain joins TRBV20-1 and TRBJ2-5; 10 bases are a match to TRBD2. This CDR3 spans 16 amino acids. V was clipped by 0 bases and J by 5 bases; unmatched bases: 9. Germline V lookup: CDR1 DFQATT, CDR2 SNEGSKA (reference sequence).